This passage covers 28 T cell receptor beta chains from one sample sequenced in a study of blood T cell repertoires in COVID-19. Measured with immunoSEQ multiplex PCR; TCRdb has only the in-frame clones, and not every one. Altogether over 150,000 clones are present, roughly 93% being singletons, with the ten largest covering roughly 5%. Source material: peripheral blood. Receptor source: a man between 18 and 35 years old with COVID-19, enrolled during active disease.

In its sample, this clone was seen a few times. J is TRBJ1-3 and V is TRBV28, with D tentatively TRBD1 (6 bases). This CDR3 has 17 amino acids. Trimming removed 8 bases from V and 0 bases from J, with 20 bases in between. Germline-derived CDR1 and CDR2 are MDHEN and SYDVKM. CDR3 amino acids: CASVAGGALNSGNTIYF. CDR3 nucleotide sequence: TGTGCCAGCGTGGCGGGGGGCGCTTTAAACTCTGGAAACACCATATATTTT.

The rearrangement links TRBV28 to TRBJ1-2; weak D call: TRBD1 (6 bases). The germline V gene encodes CDR1 MDHEN and CDR2 SYDVKM. The CDR3 contains 13 residues. V was pared by 7 bases and J by 4 bases, with 13 bases between. DNA for the CDR3: TGTGCCAGCACACAAGGACAGCTCTATGGCTACACCTTC. Protein: CASTQGQLYGYTF.

This clone was picked up a small number of times. V usage is TRBV27 and J usage is TRBJ2-3; D may be TRBD2 (6 bases). The germline CDR1 and CDR2 sequences are MNHEY and SMNVEV (reference sequence). This CDR3 contains 19 residues. Between the trimmed V and J ends, which lost 3 bases and 1 base, there was a span of 23 bases. The CDR3 bases are TGTGCCAGCAGTTTTGCACTACCCGGTGGGGCTAGCGGCACAGATACGCAGTATTTT. This encodes CASSFALPGGASGTDTQYF.

This clone was seen only a few times. This chain connects TRBV7-2 to TRBJ2-7; no firm D call. The V gene lost 4 bases and the J gene lost 2 bases, with 12 bases spanning the gap. This CDR3 contains 14 residues. Germline CDR1 and CDR2: SGHTA and FQGNSA. The chain's CDR3 is CASSYTRAAYEQYF. The CDR3 nucleotides are TGTGCCAGCAGCTATACCCGAGCCGCCTACGAGCAGTACTTC.

The rearrangement links TRBV13 to TRBJ2-1, with TRBD2 matching over 7 bases. The V gene end was trimmed by 1 base and the J gene end by 5 bases; junction bases not matched to a gene: 5. Germline CDR1 PRHDT, CDR2 FYEKMQ (reference sequence). The CDR3 covers 15 residues. The CDR3 nucleotides are TGTGCCAGCAGCTTAGTTAGCGGGCCAAACAATGAGCAGTTCTTC. Translation: CASSLVSGPNNEQFF. Filled out from reference TRBV13 and TRBJ2-1, the complete variable domain reads AAGVIQSPRHLIKEKRETATLKCYPIPRHDTVYWYQQGPGQDPQFLISFYEKMQSDKGSIPDRFSAQQFSDYHSELNMSSLELGDSALYFCASSLVSGPNNEQFFGPGTRLTVL.

The V gene is TRBV19, the J gene TRBJ2-5; a possible D gene is TRBD2 (5 bases). Trimming removed 8 bases at V and 5 bases at J, with 21 bases between. The CDR3 runs 15 residues. Germline V gene data show CDR1 as LNHDA and CDR2 as SQIVND (reference sequence). The CDR3, as DNA: TGTGCCAGTCGAGAAAGGGCCCTGCCGGGGGAGACCCAGTACTTC. Its protein product is CASRERALPGETQYF.

The chain is built from TRBV2 and TRBJ2-7, with 7 bases aligning to TRBD1. Germline V gene data show CDR1 as SNHLY and CDR2 as FYNNEI. This CDR3 has 15 amino acids. V shed 6 bases and J 2 bases; nucleotides not matched to a gene: 10. The chain's CDR3 is CASRRDSIEAYEQYF. The CDR3 nucleotides read TGTGCCAGCAGAAGGGACAGTATCGAGGCCTACGAGCAGTACTTC.

The genes are TRBV5-6 and TRBJ1-2; 8 bases fit TRBD1. Germline V gene data show CDR1 as SGHDT and CDR2 as YYEEEE. This CDR3 comprises 15 residues. Germline trimming cut 3 bases from V and 1 base from J; bases unmatched to any gene: 5. This CDR3 reads CASSSGTGINYGYTF. The CDR3 nucleotides are TGTGCCAGCAGCTCCGGGACAGGAATTAACTATGGCTACACCTTC.

This clone was detected only a few times. The sample carries other DNA sequences with the same CDR3. This chain links TRBV4-3 with TRBJ2-7, with TRBD2 identical over 10 bases. The trim removed 0 bases at V and 2 bases at J, leaving 4 bases unmatched. Germline loops: CDR1 LGHNA, CDR2 YSLEER. The CDR3 has 16 amino acids. The CDR3 is CASSQDRLAGPYEQYF. The CDR3 DNA sequence: TGCGCCAGCAGCCAAGATAGACTAGCGGGCCCCTACGAGCAGTACTTC.

The chain employs TRBV11-2 and TRBJ2-7; D perhaps matches TRBD2 (5 bases). Trimming left V 2 bases short and J 3 bases short, with 11 bases between. The CDR3 spans 14 residues. From germline, CDR1 is SGHAT and CDR2 FQNNGV. As DNA, the CDR3 is TGTGCCAGCAGCTTAAGGCTACTAGGCTACGAGCAGTACTTC. It encodes CASSLRLLGYEQYF.

The rearrangement links TRBV19 to TRBJ2-7; TRBD1 matches at 10 bases. This CDR3 region has 17 residues. V dropped 7 bases and J dropped 3; count of bases not matched to a gene: 15. CDR1 and CDR2 (germline): LNHDA, SQIVND (reference sequence). The CDR3 region has the DNA TGTGCCAGTATGGGGCCCTTTACCGGGACAGGGGTCTACGAGCAGTACTTC. Amino acids: CASMGPFTGTGVYEQYF.

V and J are TRBV28 and TRBJ1-5; possible D gene TRBD1, 6 bases. The CDR3 is made up of 12 amino acids. The ends were cut back, 11 bases at V and 2 bases at J, with 10 bases in the middle. Germline CDR1 and CDR2: MDHEN and SYDVKM. CDR3 in amino acids: CAQGRGNQPQHF. The CDR3 bases are TGTGCCCAGGGGAGGGGCAATCAGCCCCAGCATTTT.

This clone was found once. The J gene is TRBJ1-1, the V gene TRBV9; the D is unclear. The CDR3 is made up of 13 amino acids. V was pared by 3 bases and J by 1 base, with 7 bases between. CDR1 is SGDLS and CDR2 is YYNGEE in the germline V gene. CDR3 nucleotide sequence: TGTGCCAGCAGCGATAACTGGAACACTGAAGCTTTCTTT. It is translated as CASSDNWNTEAFF.

This sequence joins TRBV5-1 and TRBJ2-7; 8 positions agree with TRBD2. In germline, CDR1 is SGHRS, CDR2 YFSETQ. The CDR3 extends over 15 amino acids. J was trimmed by 2 bases and V by 0 bases; bases with no gene match: 4. CDR3 loop: CASSLGTGGTYEQYF. CDR3 nucleotide sequence: TGCGCCAGCAGCTTGGGGACGGGAGGGACCTACGAGCAGTACTTC. Full variable domain (missing parts from reference TRBV5-1 and TRBJ2-7): KAGVTQTPRYLIKTRGQQVTLSCSPISGHRSVSWYQQTPGQGLQFLFEYFSETQRNKGNFPGRFSGRQFSNSRSEMNVSTLELGDSALYLCASSLGTGGTYEQYFGPGTRLTVT.

The chain employs TRBV12-5 and TRBJ1-5, with D tentatively TRBD1 (6 bases). Germline CDR1 and CDR2: LGHNT and FRNRAP. CDR3 size: 14 residues. Trimming removed 5 bases from V and 9 bases from J, with 17 bases in between. The CDR3 coding sequence is TGTGCTAGTGGTCCCTGGACCGACAGGCGGCCCCAGCATTTT. Residues: CASGPWTDRRPQHF.

The rearrangement joins TRBV2 to TRBJ1-4; 10 positions match TRBD1. The germline gives CDR1 SNHLY, CDR2 FYNNEI. The J segment lost 7 bases and the V segment lost 4 bases, leaving 12 bases of the junction unmatched. CDR3 length: 17 amino acids. In nucleotides, the CDR3 is TGTGCCAGCAGTGCGGCGGACAGGGGGAATGGTAGTGAAAAACTGTTTTTT. It encodes CASSAADRGNGSEKLFF.

The chain carries TRBV5-5 and TRBJ2-1, with 9 bases lining up with TRBD2. Losses at the gene ends were 0 bases for V and 2 bases for J; bases not matched to a gene: 0. Germline CDR1 SGHKS, CDR2 YYEKEE (reference sequence). This CDR3 region has 15 residues. The CDR3 here is CASSLGGRAYNEQFF. CDR3 nucleotide sequence: TGTGCCAGCAGCTTGGGCGGGAGGGCCTACAATGAGCAGTTCTTC.

This sequence joins TRBV7-2 and TRBJ2-7; 8 nucleotides agree with TRBD1. Germline assignment: CDR1 SGHTA and CDR2 FQGNSA. There are 13 residues in the CDR3. The V gene end was trimmed by 5 bases and the J gene end by 3 bases; junction bases not matched to a gene: 3. The CDR3, as DNA: TGTGCCAGCAGCGACAGGGGTAGCTACGAGCAGTACTTC. Translated: CASSDRGSYEQYF.

This sequence joins TRBV19 and TRBJ2-7, with 7 bases lining up with TRBD2. Germline V gene lookup returns CDR1 LNHDA and CDR2 SQIVND (reference sequence). CDR3 length: 15 residues. With 5 bases clipped from V and 1 base from J, the junction kept 8 bases outside the gene matches. The CDR3 protein is CASSSSGDGSYEQYF. The CDR3, as DNA: TGTGCCAGTAGTTCCAGCGGGGACGGGTCCTACGAGCAGTACTTC.

The rearrangement uses TRBV2 and TRBJ1-1; D not resolved. CDR3 length: 15 residues. Trimming took off 8 bases at V and 3 bases at J, with 19 bases between the two ends. The germline CDR1 and CDR2 sequences are SNHLY and FYNNEI. The DNA of the CDR3 is TGTGCCAGCTGTCCCCGCCTGCTGGCATACACTGAAGCTTTCTTT. Translating gives CASCPRLLAYTEAFF.

CDR3 residues: CSVVPWGESSYNEQFF. The DNA for the CDR3 is TGCAGCGTTGTTCCCTGGGGGGAGAGCTCCTACAATGAGCAGTTCTTC. V is TRBV29-1 and J is TRBJ2-1; D is possibly TRBD2 (6 bases). The CDR3 runs 16 residues. Trimming cost V 4 bases and J 0 bases, with 16 bases left between them. Germline V lookup: CDR1 SQVTM, CDR2 ANQGSEA.

The genes are TRBV4-3 and TRBJ2-1; TRBD2 matches 10 bases. Germline CDR1 is LGHNA and CDR2 is YSLEER. This CDR3 is built from 16 residues. The trim removed 4 bases at V and 5 bases at J, leaving 8 bases unmatched. The CDR3 nucleotides are TGCGCCAGCAGCCCAGGTTGGAGCGGGAGGGACAATGAGCAGTTCTTC. Protein sequence: CASSPGWSGRDNEQFF.

This clone was found a few times. The genes are TRBV29-1 and TRBJ2-7; 11 nucleotides match TRBD1. This CDR3 is 14 amino acids long. Unmatched junction bases numbered 6, after V lost 5 bases and J lost 3 bases. CDR1 SQVTM and CDR2 ANQGSEA come from the germline V gene. CDR3 residues: CSVKGGTGGYEQYF. CDR3 nucleotide sequence: TGCAGCGTTAAGGGAGGGACAGGGGGCTACGAGCAGTACTTC.

This rearrangement joins TRBV28 to TRBJ2-7; D remains unclear. The CDR3 extends over 17 amino acids. Germline V lookup: CDR1 MDHEN, CDR2 SYDVKM. The germline V and J ends were trimmed by 5 bases and 2 bases, with 22 bases remaining between them. CDR3 protein: CASSALSLERSPYEQYF. The CDR3, as DNA: TGTGCCAGCAGTGCCCTATCCCTAGAGCGTTCTCCCTACGAGCAGTACTTC.

The chain recombines TRBV11-1 with TRBJ2-1; 7 bases fit TRBD2. Germline CDR1 is SGHAT and CDR2 is FQDESV (reference sequence). This CDR3 comprises 15 residues. With 5 bases clipped from V and 2 bases from J, the junction kept 6 bases outside the gene matches. CDR3 protein: CASSRGLPTYNEQFF. CDR3 in DNA: TGTGCCAGCAGCCGGGGACTACCTACCTACAATGAGCAGTTCTTC.

V gene TRBV7-9 combines with J gene TRBJ2-7, with D tentatively TRBD2 (6 bases). Trimming removed 5 bases at V and 7 bases at J, with 15 bases between. The V gene's germline CDR1 is SEHNR and CDR2 FQNEAQ (reference sequence). This CDR3 has 13 residues. The CDR3: CASSAKTRGEQYF. As DNA, the CDR3 is TGTGCCAGCAGCGCCAAGACTAGAGGAGAGCAGTACTTC. The full variable domain, in which reference TRBV7-9 and TRBJ2-7 provide the parts outside the CDR3, is DTGVSQNPRHKITKRGQNVTFRCDPISEHNRLYWYRQTLGQGPEFLTYFQNEAQLEKSRLLSDRFSAERPKGSFSTLEIQRTEQGDSAMYLCASSAKTRGEQYFGPGTRLTVT.

The chain recombines TRBV7-3 with TRBJ2-3; 11 bases match TRBD2. The CDR3 covers 16 residues. J was trimmed by 2 bases and V by 5 bases; bases with no gene match: 6. Germline V lookup: CDR1 SGHTA, CDR2 FQGTGA. CDR3 region: CASSPRLAGSTDTQYF. The CDR3 nucleotides read TGTGCCAGCAGCCCGCGACTAGCGGGATCCACAGATACGCAGTATTTT. The whole variable domain, filled in from reference TRBV7-3 and TRBJ2-3, reads GAGVSQTPSNKVTEKGKYVELRCDPISGHTALYWYRQSLGQGPEFLIYFQGTGAADDSGLPNDRFFAVRPEGSVSTLKIQRTERGDSAVYLCASSPRLAGSTDTQYFGPGTRLTVL.

The V call is TRBV5-5, the J call TRBJ2-1, with 14 bases identical to TRBD2. The V gene's germline CDR1 is SGHKS and CDR2 YYEKEE (reference sequence). The V gene end was trimmed by 4 bases and the J gene end by 3 bases; junction bases not matched to a gene: 9. The CDR3 extends over 18 amino acids. The CDR3, as DNA: TGTGCCAGCAGCCCCTCAGGGACTAGCGGGAGTAACTACAATGAGCAGTTCTTC. Translation: CASSPSGTSGSNYNEQFF.